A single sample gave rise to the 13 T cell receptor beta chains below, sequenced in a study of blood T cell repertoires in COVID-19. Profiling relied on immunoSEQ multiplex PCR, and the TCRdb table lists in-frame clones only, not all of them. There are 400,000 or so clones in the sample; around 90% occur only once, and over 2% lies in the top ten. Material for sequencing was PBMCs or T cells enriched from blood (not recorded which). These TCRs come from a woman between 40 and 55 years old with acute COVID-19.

The CDR3 here is CASSQSGDTYNEQFF. The DNA for the CDR3 is TGTGCCAGCAGCCAAAGCGGGGATACCTACAATGAGCAGTTCTTC. This chain joins TRBV3-1 (or the pseudogene TRBV3-2) and TRBJ2-1; TRBD2 matches 7 bases. Looked up from germline, CDR1 is LGHDT and CDR2 is YNNKEL (reference sequence). V was clipped by 2 bases and J by 2 bases; unmatched bases: 3. The CDR3 has 15 amino acids.

CDR3 residues: CATSRQGKNQPQHF. The DNA of the CDR3 is TGTGCCACCAGCAGACAGGGTAAGAATCAGCCCCAGCATTTT. V is TRBV15 and J is TRBJ1-5; maybe TRBD1 (5 bases). Germline assignment: CDR1 LNHNV and CDR2 YYDKDF (reference sequence). V lost 2 bases to trimming and J lost 4 bases, with 9 bases between them. The CDR3 covers 14 residues.

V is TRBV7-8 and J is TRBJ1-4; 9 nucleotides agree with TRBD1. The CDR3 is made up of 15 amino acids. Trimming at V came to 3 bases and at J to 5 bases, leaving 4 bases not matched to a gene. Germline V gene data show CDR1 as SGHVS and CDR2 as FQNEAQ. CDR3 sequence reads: CASSFTGQGNEKLFF. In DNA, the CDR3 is TGTGCCAGCAGCTTCACGGGACAGGGAAATGAAAAACTGTTTTTT.

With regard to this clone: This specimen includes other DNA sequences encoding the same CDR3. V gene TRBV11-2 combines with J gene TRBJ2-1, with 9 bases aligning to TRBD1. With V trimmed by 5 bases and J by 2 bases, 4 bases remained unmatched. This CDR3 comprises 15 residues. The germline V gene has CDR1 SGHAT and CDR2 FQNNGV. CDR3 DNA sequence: TGTGCCAGCAGCCCGGACAGGGGACCCTACAATGAGCAGTTCTTC. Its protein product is CASSPDRGPYNEQFF.

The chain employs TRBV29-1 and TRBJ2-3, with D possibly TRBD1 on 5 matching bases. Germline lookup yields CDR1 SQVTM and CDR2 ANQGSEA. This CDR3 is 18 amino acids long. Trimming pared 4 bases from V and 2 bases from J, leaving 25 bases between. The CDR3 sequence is CSVVGRVWVGAHTDTQYF. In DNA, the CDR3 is TGCAGCGTTGTAGGACGTGTCTGGGTAGGGGCTCACACAGATACGCAGTATTTT.

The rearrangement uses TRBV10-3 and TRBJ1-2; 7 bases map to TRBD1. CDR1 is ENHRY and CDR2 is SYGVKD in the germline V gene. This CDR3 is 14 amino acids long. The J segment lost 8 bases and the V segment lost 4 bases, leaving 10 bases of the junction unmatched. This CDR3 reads CAISVTGIERGYTF. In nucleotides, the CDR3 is TGTGCCATCAGTGTGACAGGGATCGAAAGGGGCTACACCTTC.

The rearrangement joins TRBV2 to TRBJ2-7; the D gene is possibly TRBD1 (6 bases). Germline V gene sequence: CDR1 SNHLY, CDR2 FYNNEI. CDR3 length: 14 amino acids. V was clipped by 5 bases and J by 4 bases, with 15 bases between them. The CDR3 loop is CASSKQGILYEQYF. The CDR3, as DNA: TGTGCCAGCAGTAAACAGGGAATTCTTTACGAGCAGTACTTC.

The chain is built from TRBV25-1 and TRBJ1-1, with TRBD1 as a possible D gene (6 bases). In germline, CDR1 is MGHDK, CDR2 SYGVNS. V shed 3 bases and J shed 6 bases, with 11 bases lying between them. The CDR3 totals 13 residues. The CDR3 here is CASSERGSPEAFF. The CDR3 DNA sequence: TGTGCCAGCAGTGAGAGGGGGTCCCCTGAAGCTTTCTTT. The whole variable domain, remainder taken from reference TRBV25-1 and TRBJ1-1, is EADIYQTPRYLVIGTGKKITLECSQTMGHDKMYWYQQDPGMELHLIHYSYGVNSTEKGDLSSESTVSRIRTEHFPLTLESARPSHTSQYLCASSERGSPEAFFGQGTRLTVV.

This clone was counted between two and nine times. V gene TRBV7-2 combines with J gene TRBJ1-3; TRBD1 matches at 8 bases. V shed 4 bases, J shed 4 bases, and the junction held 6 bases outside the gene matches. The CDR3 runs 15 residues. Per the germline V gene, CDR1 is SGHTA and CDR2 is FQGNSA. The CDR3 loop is CASSSGGGNGNTIYF. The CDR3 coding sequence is TGTGCCAGCAGCTCAGGGGGCGGAAACGGAAACACCATATATTTT.

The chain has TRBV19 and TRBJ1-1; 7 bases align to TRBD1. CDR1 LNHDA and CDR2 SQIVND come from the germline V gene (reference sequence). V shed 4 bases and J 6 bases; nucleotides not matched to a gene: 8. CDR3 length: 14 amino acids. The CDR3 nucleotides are TGTGCCAGTAGTAGAACAGGGGCCCCTCCTGAAGCTTTCTTT. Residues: CASSRTGAPPEAFF.

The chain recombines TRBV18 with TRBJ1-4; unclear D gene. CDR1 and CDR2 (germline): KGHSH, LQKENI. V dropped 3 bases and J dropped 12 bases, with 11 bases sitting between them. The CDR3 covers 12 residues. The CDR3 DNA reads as TGTGCCAGCTCACCTAGTGAGTCCCAACTGTTTTTT. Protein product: CASSPSESQLFF.

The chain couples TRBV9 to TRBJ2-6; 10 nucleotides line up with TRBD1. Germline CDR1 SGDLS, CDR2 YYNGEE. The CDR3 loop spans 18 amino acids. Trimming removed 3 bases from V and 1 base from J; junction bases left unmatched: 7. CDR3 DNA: TGTGCCAGCAGCGCCGACAGGGGGCGGCTGTCTGGGGCCAACGTCCTGACTTTC. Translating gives CASSADRGRLSGANVLTF.

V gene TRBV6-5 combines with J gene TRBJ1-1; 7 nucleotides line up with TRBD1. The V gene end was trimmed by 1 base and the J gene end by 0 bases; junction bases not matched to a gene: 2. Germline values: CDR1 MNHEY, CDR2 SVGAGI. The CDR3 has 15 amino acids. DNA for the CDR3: TGTGCCAGCAGTTACTGGGACAGAATGAACACTGAAGCTTTCTTT. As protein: CASSYWDRMNTEAFF.